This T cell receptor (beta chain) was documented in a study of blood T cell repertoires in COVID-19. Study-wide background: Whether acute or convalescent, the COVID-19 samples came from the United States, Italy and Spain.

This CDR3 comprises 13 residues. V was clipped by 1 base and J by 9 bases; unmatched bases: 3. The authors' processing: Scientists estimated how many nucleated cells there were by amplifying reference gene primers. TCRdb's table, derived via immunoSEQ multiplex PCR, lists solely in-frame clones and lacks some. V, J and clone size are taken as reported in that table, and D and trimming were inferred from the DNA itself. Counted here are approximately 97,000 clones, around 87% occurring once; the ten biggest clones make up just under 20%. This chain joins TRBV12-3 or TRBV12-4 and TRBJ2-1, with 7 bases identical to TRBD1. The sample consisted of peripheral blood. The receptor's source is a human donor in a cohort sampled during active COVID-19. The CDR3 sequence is CASSLGAGGEQFF. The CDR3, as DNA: TGTGCCAGCAGTTTAGGGGCAGGGGGTGAGCAGTTCTTC.